A selection of T cell receptor beta chains follows, all from one sample in a study of human T cells and chemical hapten exposure. MiXCR was run by TCRdb on the RACE reads, yielding one entry per CDR3 protein. The sample records roughly 150,000 distinct CDR3 sequences, 25% to 35% being singletons. This material consisted of whole blood, taken in connection with sensitization to the hapten diphenylcyclopropenone (DPC). The receptors derive from a young woman with alopecia areata. Some clones in this sample may be carry-over from other donors' samples. The CDR3 runs from the conserved cysteine through the conserved F or W. D genes are given only for firm matches. Size values are once, few and many counts, or a class for expanded clones, and some rows have none.

.,TRBV2,TRBJ2-1,15,few,CASSEGLRFYNEQFF,TGTGCCAGCAGTGAAGGGCTTCGCTTCTACAATGAGCAGTTCTTC
TRBD1,TRBV4-1,TRBJ1-4,14,.,CASSLAAGTGKLFF,TGCGCCAGCAGTCTCGCTGCCGGGACAGGGAAACTGTTTTTT
.,TRBV7-8,TRBJ2-2,16,few,CASSLKRTLNTGELFF,TGTGCCAGCAGCCTGAAGCGGACACTCAACACCGGGGAGCTGTTTTTT
TRBD2,TRBV5-1,TRBJ2-2,15,.,CASTLGLADTGELFF,TGCGCCAGCACCCTTGGACTAGCGGACACCGGGGAGCTGTTTTTT
.,TRBV6-4,TRBJ2-1,14,.,CASSDSGGYNEQFF,TGTGCCAGCAGTGACTCAGGCGGGTACAATGAGCAGTTCTTC
TRBD1,TRBV2,TRBJ1-6,13,.,CASRDRGNSPLHF,TGTGCCAGTAGGGACAGGGGTAATTCACCCCTCCACTTT
.,TRBV21-1,TRBJ1-5,17,once,CASTPGLGGPSNQPQHF,TGTGCCAGCACCCCAGGGTTGGGGGGGCCTAGCAATCAGCCCCAGCATTTT
.,TRBV5-1,TRBJ1-1,13,.,CASRITKNTEAFF,TGCGCCAGCAGGATTACAAAGAACACTGAAGCTTTCTTT
TRBD1,TRBV5-1,TRBJ1-4,15,many,CASSQGTGEHEKLFF,TGCGCCAGCAGCCAAGGGACAGGGGAGCATGAAAAACTGTTTTTT
.,TRBV20-1,TRBJ1-1,10,few,CSARGTEAFF,TGCAGTGCTAGAGGCACTGAAGCTTTCTTT
TRBD2,TRBV7-8,TRBJ2-7,16,.,CASSPRTSGNVPGRYF,TGTGCCAGCAGCCCGCGGACTAGCGGGAATGTCCCTGGGCGGTACTTC
TRBD1,TRBV20-1,TRBJ2-7,13,.,CSAREDRVYEQYF,TGCAGTGCTAGAGAGGACAGGGTCTACGAGCAGTACTTC
.,TRBV6-5,TRBJ2-1,12,.,CASSYGGWEQFF,TGTGCCAGCAGTTACGGGGGTTGGGAGCAGTTCTTC
TRBD1,TRBV9,TRBJ2-1,13,.,CASSGTGSNEQFF,TGTGCCAGCAGCGGGACAGGGAGCAATGAGCAGTTCTTC
.,TRBV4-3,TRBJ1-4,14,.,CASSQSGSGEKLFF,TGCGCCAGCAGCCAATCGGGAAGCGGTGAAAAACTGTTTTTT
.,TRBV20-1,TRBJ2-3,13,.,CSASLLDGDTQYF,TGCAGTGCTAGCCTTTTGGATGGAGATACGCAGTATTTT
TRBD1,TRBV7-3,TRBJ2-7,15,few,CASSLTGDRFYEQYF,TGTGCCAGCAGCTTAACGGGGGACAGGTTCTACGAGCAGTACTTC
.,TRBV20-1,TRBJ2-7,10,few,CSAEGLEQYF,TGCAGTGCCGAGGGACTCGAGCAGTACTTC
TRBD1,TRBV6-5,TRBJ1-1,14,few,CASRTGTGNTEAFF,TGTGCCAGCAGGACCGGGACAGGGAACACTGAAGCTTTCTTT
.,TRBV25-1,TRBJ1-2,10,few,CASKADGYTF,TGTGCCAGCAAGGCGGACGGCTACACCTTC
.,TRBV10-3,TRBJ2-3,13,few,CAIKRFSTDTQYF,TGTGCCATCAAACGTTTTAGCACAGATACGCAGTATTTT
TRBD2,TRBV4-1,TRBJ2-1,17,.,CASSQDRSGGPDNEQFF,TGCGCCAGCAGCCAAGATCGCAGCGGGGGGCCCGACAATGAGCAGTTCTTC
TRBD1,TRBV7-2,TRBJ1-1,15,few,CASSPQGQGSTEAFF,TGTGCCAGCAGCCCCCAGGGACAGGGATCCACTGAAGCTTTCTTT
.,TRBV7-9,TRBJ2-1,17,.,CASSLLASFMTDNEQFF,TGTGCCAGCAGCTTATTGGCTAGCTTTATGACTGACAATGAGCAGTTCTTC
TRBD2,TRBV10-2,TRBJ2-7,16,.,CASSESPGGPHYEQYF,TGCGCCAGCAGTGAGTCCCCGGGAGGGCCCCATTACGAGCAGTACTTC
.,TRBV12-3/TRBV12-4,TRBJ2-1,11,.,CASTGYNEQFF,TGTGCCAGCACCGGGTACAATGAGCAGTTCTTC
TRBD2,TRBV9,TRBJ2-7,15,.,CASSAGGESTYEQYF,TGTGCCAGCAGCGCTGGGGGGGAGAGCACCTACGAGCAGTACTTC
TRBD2,TRBV7-8,TRBJ2-7,15,few,CASSLVASGGHEQYF,TGTGCCAGCAGCTTGGTGGCTAGCGGGGGGCACGAGCAGTACTTC
TRBD2,TRBV9,TRBJ2-3,15,few,CASSGSGAGGDTQYF,TGTGCCAGCAGCGGTAGCGGGGCGGGCGGCGATACGCAGTATTTT
.,TRBV6-4,TRBJ2-1,16,.,CASSDSSLAQINEQFF,TGTGCCAGCAGTGACTCGAGTCTGGCACAGATCAATGAGCAGTTCTTC
.,TRBV27,TRBJ1-2,14,few,CASTLKYPGGGYTF,TGTGCCAGCACCTTAAAGTATCCTGGGGGTGGCTACACCTTC
.,TRBV20-1,TRBJ1-2,14,.,CSARPWASDYGYTF,TGCAGTGCTAGGCCTTGGGCGTCGGACTATGGCTACACCTTC
.,TRBV7-2,TRBJ1-2,15,few,CASSPDRRINYGYTF,TGTGCCAGCAGCCCGGACAGACGTATTAACTATGGCTACACCTTC
.,TRBV20-1,TRBJ2-7,12,medium-sized,CSARTAAGEQYF,TGCAGTGCTCGGACAGCCGCCGGCGAGCAGTACTTC
.,TRBV30,TRBJ1-4,13,.,CAWMKEMDEKLFF,TGTGCCTGGATGAAGGAAATGGATGAAAAACTGTTTTTT
.,TRBV11-2,TRBJ2-3,15,few,CASSFWDSSTDTQYF,TGTGCCAGCAGCTTTTGGGACTCTAGCACAGATACGCAGTATTTT
.,TRBV27,TRBJ1-4,13,.,CASRLGRNEKLFF,TGTGCCAGCAGGCTGGGCCGTAATGAAAAACTGTTTTTT
.,TRBV29-1,TRBJ2-2,14,.,CSVDQGRGGEELFF,TGCAGCGTTGACCAGGGAAGAGGTGGCGAGGAGCTGTTTTTT
.,TRBV9,TRBJ2-1,16,.,CASSPRAGASYNEQFF,TGTGCCAGCAGCCCCCGGGCGGGGGCCTCCTACAATGAGCAGTTCTTC
TRBD1,TRBV5-1,TRBJ2-7,14,few,CASSSTGQGYEQYF,TGCGCCAGCAGCTCGACCGGACAGGGCTACGAGCAGTACTTC
.,TRBV7-2,TRBJ2-3,14,.,CASGLGGGTDTQYF,TGTGCCAGCGGGCTTGGAGGCGGCACAGATACGCAGTATTTT
.,TRBV21-1,TRBJ1-3,16,.,CASSKGSQGSGNTIYF,TGTGCCAGCAGCAAAGGGTCACAGGGGTCTGGAAACACCATATATTTT
TRBD2,TRBV28,TRBJ2-2,15,.,CASSLGGLAAGELFF,TGTGCCAGCAGTTTGGGAGGGCTAGCGGCCGGGGAGCTGTTTTTT
.,TRBV20-1,TRBJ2-7,14,.,CSARGPQPAYEQYF,TGCAGTGCTCGGGGCCCACAGCCGGCCTACGAGCAGTACTTC
.,TRBV29-1,TRBJ2-1,14,few,CSVFSMVLDNEQFF,TGCAGCGTCTTCAGTATGGTCCTCGACAATGAGCAGTTCTTC
.,TRBV5-6,TRBJ2-2,18,.,CASSVTGTGSQRVWELFF,TGTGCCAGCAGCGTGACCGGGACGGGTAGCCAGCGAGTATGGGAGCTGTTTTTT
.,TRBV20-1,TRBJ2-5,12,.,CSASDSEETQYF,TGCAGTGCTAGTGACTCAGAAGAGACCCAGTACTTC
.,TRBV11-2,TRBJ2-1,11,few,CASSFTNEQFF,TGTGCCAGCAGCTTCACCAATGAGCAGTTCTTC
.,TRBV7-9,TRBJ1-5,13,.,CASSFGQNQPQHF,TGTGCCAGCAGCTTTGGACAGAATCAGCCCCAGCATTTT
.,TRBV29-1,TRBJ1-3,12,.,CSARDSGNTIYF,TGCAGCGCCCGTGACTCTGGAAACACCATATATTTT
.,TRBV20-1,TRBJ2-6,16,.,CRATPEAHSGANVLTF,TGCAGAGCGACCCCCGAGGCCCACTCTGGGGCCAACGTCCTGACTTTC
TRBD2,TRBV7-6,TRBJ2-1,16,few,CASSSLGTRGYNEQFF,TGTGCCAGCAGCTCATTAGGGACTAGGGGGTACAATGAGCAGTTCTTC
.,TRBV6-2/TRBV6-3,TRBJ2-7,15,.,CASHLRGRYSYEQYF,TGTGCCAGCCACTTGAGGGGAAGGTATTCCTACGAGCAGTACTTC
.,TRBV12-3/TRBV12-4,TRBJ1-6,14,once,CASSLGGSNSPLHF,TGTGCCAGCAGTTTGGGGGGGAGTAATTCACCCCTCCACTTT
.,TRBV7-2,TRBJ2-7,12,.,CASSERARLQYF,TGTGCCAGCAGCGAGCGGGCTCGGCTGCAGTACTTC
.,TRBV7-6,TRBJ2-3,14,.,CASSFNSGTDTQYF,TGTGCCAGCAGCTTTAACAGCGGCACAGATACGCAGTATTTT
.,TRBV29-1,TRBJ2-1,15,.,CSVEALDYGAHEQFF,TGCAGCGTTGAGGCGCTAGACTACGGGGCGCATGAGCAGTTCTTC